This T cell receptor beta chain is drawn from a study of blood T cell repertoires in COVID-19. Study as a whole: Samples of COVID-19 (acute and convalescent) were obtained from the United States, Italy and Spain.

As originally analysed: It was from reference gene primer amplification that nucleated cell counts were estimated. This table comes from immunoSEQ multiplex PCR, and its TCRdb copy is limited to in-frame clones, with some not included. That table is the source of V, J and clone size, and D and trimming were worked out from the DNA. The sample consists of 60,000 or so clones, about 90% of them appearing once. The CDR3 loop spans 16 amino acids. The germline gives CDR1 MNHEY, CDR2 SVGAGI. J was trimmed by 4 bases and V by 0 bases; bases with no gene match: 7. The sequencing sample was made of peripheral blood. The TCR originated in a man aged 60 to 75 with active or convalescent COVID-19. The chain couples TRBV6-5 to TRBJ1-1; 8 positions agree with TRBD1. CDR3 loop: CASSYSTGGRSTEAFF. CDR3 bases: TGTGCCAGCAGTTACTCCACAGGGGGTCGGTCCACTGAAGCTTTCTTT.